In its sample, the clone carrying this TCR beta chain was seen many times. Other autoimmune diseases, uncontrolled infections, pregnancy and lactation each led to patient exclusion. As diagnostic evidence, clinical symptoms, serum thyroxine, TRAb, thyroid ultrasound and orbital computed tomography were relied upon. The CDR3 is made up of 14 amino acids. V lost 4 bases and J lost 3; bases outside the gene matches: 7. Germline values: CDR1 DFQATT, CDR2 SNEGSKA (reference sequence). This sample is drawn from a study of Graves' ophthalmopathy and Graves' hyperthyroidism. RNA served as the template for amplifying TCR beta CDR3 regions. The authors performed first-round RT-PCR with HTBI primers and then a second-round multiplex PCR. TCRdb analysed the multiplex PCR reads with MiXCR anew, one entry per CDR3 protein. The sample lists 300,000 to 400,000 distinct CDR3 sequences; roughly 15% were seen once.

The chain joins TRBV20-1 to TRBJ2-7, with TRBD2 matching 9 bases. The TCR originated in an adult woman with stable Graves' hyperthyroidism. The sample consisted of peripheral blood. Here the CDR3 DNA reads TGCAGTGCTAAAGAGACTAGCGGTAGCTACGAGCAGTACTTC. It translates to CSAKETSGSYEQYF.